The source of this TCR beta chain is a study of identical twins. Template switching created a universal primer site, and the cDNA included unique molecular identifiers. TCRdb re-analysed the 5' RACE reads in MiXCR, keeping a single row per CDR3 protein. Of under 300,000 distinct CDR3 sequences listed, more than 9.5% were seen once; the top ten hold about 4%. The CDR3 has 15 residues. The V gene lost 5 bases and the J gene lost 0 bases, with 12 bases spanning the gap. Germline CDR1 is SGHAT and CDR2 is FQNNGV. A word on this clonotype: Its specificity is unknown.

No donor was unhealthy or non-Caucasian. Broader study findings: Out-of-frame alpha sequences common to twins exhibited an excess of low generation probability.

The same sample was also used in a study of yellow fever vaccine responses in identical twins.

Material: memory (CD45RO+) T cells sorted from blood. This TCR was sampled from a woman aged 18-35 years in good health. The chain uses TRBV11-2 and TRBJ2-3; tentative D call: TRBD2 (6 bases). The CDR3 nucleotides are TGTGCCAGCAGCCCCGGGACTCATAGCACAGATACGCAGTATTTT. It translates to CASSPGTHSTDTQYF.